Sequencing of this TCR beta chain was carried out in a study of OX40 agonist ivuxolimab in advanced cancers. Whole-study findings and limits: Blood T cells, both CD4+ and CD8+, expanded clonally by week 6 at 0.1 to 3.0 mg/kg. Antigen specificity remained undetermined for the expanded peripheral T cells. CD8+ T cells were the subset that, on average, had more expanded clones than CD4+.

As for this clone: The antigen is undetermined.

The assay was immunoSEQ multiplex PCR, and TCRdb's table has in-frame clones only and misses some. Of about 8,300 clones listed, over 65% are singletons. V was pared by 3 bases and J by 4 bases, with 4 bases between. Per germline, CDR1 LNHNV and CDR2 YYDKDF (reference sequence). The CDR3 contains 12 residues. The chain is built from TRBV15 and TRBJ2-1, with no clear D. Material: CD4+ or CD8+ T cells sorted from blood, obtained in a trial of the OX40 agonist ivuxolimab. This sequence was found in an adult with an advanced solid tumor such as melanoma, head and neck, liver or kidney cancer. CDR3 nucleotide sequence: TGTGCCACCAGCAGCCGGTACAATGAGCAGTTCTTC. This codes for CATSSRYNEQFF.